Below, 7 T cell receptor beta chains from the same sample are listed, as sequenced in a study of cytomegalovirus exposure and HLA in healthy donors. The primer mix had 60 Vbeta and 13 Jbeta primers. Sequencing used immunoSEQ multiplex PCR; TCRdb keeps in-frame clones, though not all of them. Found here are around 36,000 clones, roughly 76% of them singletons; the top ten hold about a tenth. Sequencing input: PBMCs. These TCRs come from a woman aged 40 to 50 in good health and CMV-seronegative.

This chain uses TRBV4-1 with TRBJ2-7, with 7 bases fitting TRBD1. Losses at the gene ends were 2 bases for V and 3 bases for J; bases not matched to a gene: 7. There are 15 residues in the CDR3. Germline assignment: CDR1 MGHRA and CDR2 YSYEKL. CDR3 bases: TGCGCCAGCAGCCAAAGCCAGGGACAGTACTACGAGCAGTACTTC. It specifies CASSQSQGQYYEQYF.

The CDR3 nucleotides are TGTGCCAGCAGTGCCCGGACAGATGGCTACACCTTC. It encodes CASSARTDGYTF. The chain joins TRBV6-1 to TRBJ1-2; D perhaps matches TRBD1 (6 bases). CDR3 length: 12 amino acids. V was shortened by 4 bases and J by 6 bases, with 9 bases between the two germline ends. The V gene's germline CDR1 is MNHNS and CDR2 SASEGT.

This clone was seen more than once but under ten times. The rearrangement links TRBV6-6 to TRBJ2-7; D gene uncertain. Trimming pared 0 bases from V and 6 bases from J, leaving 9 bases between. Germline loops: CDR1 MNHNY, CDR2 SVGAGI (reference sequence). This CDR3 is built from 13 residues. As DNA, the CDR3 is TGTGCCAGCAGTTACTCGCCTACCTTCGAGCAGTACTTC. Its translation is CASSYSPTFEQYF.

This clone was found once. V usage is TRBV2 and J usage is TRBJ2-5; possibly TRBD1 for D (5 bases). Trimming cost V 3 bases and J 5 bases, with 7 bases left between them. The CDR3 sequence is 12 residues long. The germline V gene has CDR1 SNHLY and CDR2 FYNNEI. The CDR3 is CASSDPGETQYF. The CDR3, as DNA: TGTGCCAGCAGTGACCCAGGGGAGACCCAGTACTTC.

CDR3 in DNA: TGTGCCAGCAGTTGGGACAGCTCGAATCAGCCCCAGCATTTT. Its protein product is CASSWDSSNQPQHF. The chain carries TRBV28 and TRBJ1-5, with 7 nucleotides matching TRBD1. Germline CDR1 is MDHEN and CDR2 is SYDVKM. The CDR3 spans 14 residues. The V gene end was trimmed by 4 bases and the J gene end by 4 bases; junction bases not matched to a gene: 4.

With regard to this clone: One end of the junction fails to match germline, which may point to a read error. The V call is TRBV5-6, the J call TRBJ1-1; 7 bases fit TRBD1. The CDR3 spans 13 residues. CDR1 and CDR2 from the germline V gene are SGHDT and YYEEEE. Written as DNA, the CDR3 is TGTGCCGGCAGCTTTGGGACAGAACATAAAGCTTTCTTT. Amino acids: CAGSFGTEHKAFF.

This clone came up once. This chain links TRBV27 with TRBJ1-1; perhaps TRBD1 as D (5 bases). The CDR3 contains 12 residues. V was cut by 11 bases and J by 1 base, with 11 bases left in between. Germline V gene lookup returns CDR1 MNHEY and CDR2 SMNVEV (reference sequence). CDR3: CASTGGNTEAFF. CDR3 coding DNA: TGTGCCTCCACGGGGGGGAACACTGAAGCTTTCTTT.